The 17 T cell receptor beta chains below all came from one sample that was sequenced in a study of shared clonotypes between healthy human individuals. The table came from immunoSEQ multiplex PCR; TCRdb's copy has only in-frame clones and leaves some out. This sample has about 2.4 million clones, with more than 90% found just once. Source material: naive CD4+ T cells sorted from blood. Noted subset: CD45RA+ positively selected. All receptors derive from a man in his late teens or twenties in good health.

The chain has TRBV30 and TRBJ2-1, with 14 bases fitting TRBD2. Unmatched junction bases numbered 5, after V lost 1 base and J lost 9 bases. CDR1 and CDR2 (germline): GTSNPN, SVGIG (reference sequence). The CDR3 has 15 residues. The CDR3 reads CAWSGLAGGGSEQFF. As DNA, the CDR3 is TGTGCCTGGAGTGGACTAGCGGGAGGGGGTAGTGAGCAGTTCTTC.

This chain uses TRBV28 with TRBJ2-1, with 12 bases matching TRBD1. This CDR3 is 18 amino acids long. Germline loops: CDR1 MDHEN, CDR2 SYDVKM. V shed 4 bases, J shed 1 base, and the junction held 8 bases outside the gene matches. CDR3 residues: CASSSPGTGGSSYNEQFF. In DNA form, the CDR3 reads TGTGCCAGCAGTTCCCCGGGGACAGGGGGCTCGTCCTACAATGAGCAGTTCTTC. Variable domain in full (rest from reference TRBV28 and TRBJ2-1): DVKVTQSSRYLVKRTGEKVFLECVQDMDHENMFWYRQDPGLGLRLIYFSYDVKMKEKGDIPEGYSVSREKKERFSLILESASTNQTSMYLCASSSPGTGGSSYNEQFFGPGTRLTVL.

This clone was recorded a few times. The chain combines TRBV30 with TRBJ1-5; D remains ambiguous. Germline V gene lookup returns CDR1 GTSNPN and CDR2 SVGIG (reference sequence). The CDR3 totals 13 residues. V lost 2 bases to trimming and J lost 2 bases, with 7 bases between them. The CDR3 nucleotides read TGTGCCTGGAGTCTGACGGGCAATCAGCCCCAGCATTTT. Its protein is CAWSLTGNQPQHF.

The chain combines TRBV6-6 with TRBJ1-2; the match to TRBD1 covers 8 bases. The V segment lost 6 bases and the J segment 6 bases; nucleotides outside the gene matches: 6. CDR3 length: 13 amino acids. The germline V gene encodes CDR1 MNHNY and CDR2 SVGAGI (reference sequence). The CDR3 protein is CASRLTGGNGYTF. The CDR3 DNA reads TGTGCCAGCAGACTAACAGGGGGAAATGGCTACACCTTC.

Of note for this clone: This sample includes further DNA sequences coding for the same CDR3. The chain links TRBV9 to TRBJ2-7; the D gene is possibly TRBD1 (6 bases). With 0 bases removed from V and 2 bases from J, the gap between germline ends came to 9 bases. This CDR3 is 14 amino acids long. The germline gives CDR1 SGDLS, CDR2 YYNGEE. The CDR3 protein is CASSVEQGPYEQYF. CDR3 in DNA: TGTGCCAGCAGCGTAGAACAGGGTCCCTACGAGCAGTACTTC.

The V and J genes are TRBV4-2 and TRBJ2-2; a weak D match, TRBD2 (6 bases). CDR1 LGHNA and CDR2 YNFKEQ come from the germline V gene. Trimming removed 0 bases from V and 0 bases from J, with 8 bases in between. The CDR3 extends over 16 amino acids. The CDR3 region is CASSQEGGTNTGELFF. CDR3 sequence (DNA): TGTGCCAGCAGCCAAGAGGGGGGAACGAACACCGGGGAGCTGTTTTTT.

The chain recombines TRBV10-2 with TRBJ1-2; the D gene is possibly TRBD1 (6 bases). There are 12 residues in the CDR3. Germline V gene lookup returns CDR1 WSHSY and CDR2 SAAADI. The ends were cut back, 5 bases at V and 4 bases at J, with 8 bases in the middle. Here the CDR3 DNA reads TGCGCCAGCAGTCGGGGGCCCTATGGCTACACCTTC. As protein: CASSRGPYGYTF.

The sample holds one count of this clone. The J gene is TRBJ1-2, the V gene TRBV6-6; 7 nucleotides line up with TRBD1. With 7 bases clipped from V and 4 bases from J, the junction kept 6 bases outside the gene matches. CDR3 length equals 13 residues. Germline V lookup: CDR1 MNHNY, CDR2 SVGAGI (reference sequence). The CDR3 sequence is CASTSGQAYGYTF. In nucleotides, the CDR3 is TGTGCCAGCACCTCAGGACAGGCCTATGGCTACACCTTC.

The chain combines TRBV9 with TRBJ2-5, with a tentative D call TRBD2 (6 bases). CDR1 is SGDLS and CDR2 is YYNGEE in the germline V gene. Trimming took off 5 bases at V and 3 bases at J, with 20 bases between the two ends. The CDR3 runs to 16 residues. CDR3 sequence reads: CASSAFGAGIKETQYF. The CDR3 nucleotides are TGTGCCAGCAGTGCCTTTGGCGCGGGGATTAAAGAGACCCAGTACTTC. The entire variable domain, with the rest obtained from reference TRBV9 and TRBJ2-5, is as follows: DSGVTQTPKHLITATGQRVTLRCSPRSGDLSVYWYQQSLDQGLQFLIQYYNGEERAKGNILERFSAQQFPDLHSELNLSSLELGDSALYFCASSAFGAGIKETQYFGPGTRLLVL.

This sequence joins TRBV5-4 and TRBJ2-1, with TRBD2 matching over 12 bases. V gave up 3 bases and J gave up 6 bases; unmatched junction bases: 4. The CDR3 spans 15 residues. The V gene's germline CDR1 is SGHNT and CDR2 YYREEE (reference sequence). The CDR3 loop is CASSSTSGGLNEQFF. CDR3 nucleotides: TGTGCCAGCAGCTCGACTAGCGGGGGTCTCAATGAGCAGTTCTTC.

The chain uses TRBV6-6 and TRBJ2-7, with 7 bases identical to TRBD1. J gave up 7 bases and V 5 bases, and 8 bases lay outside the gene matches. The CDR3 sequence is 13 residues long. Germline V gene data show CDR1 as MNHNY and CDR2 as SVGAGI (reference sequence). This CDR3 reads CASSDRATGEQYF. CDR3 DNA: TGTGCCAGCAGTGACAGGGCGACGGGGGAGCAGTACTTC.

Here the CDR3 DNA reads TGTGCCAGCTCACCACTCCAGGAATCAACTAATGAAAAACTGTTTTTT. Amino acids: CASSPLQESTNEKLFF. The V gene is TRBV18, the J gene TRBJ1-4; D call uncertain. V was trimmed by 1 base and J by 0 bases, leaving 9 bases between them. The CDR3 runs 16 residues. Germline V gives CDR1 KGHSH, CDR2 LQKENI.

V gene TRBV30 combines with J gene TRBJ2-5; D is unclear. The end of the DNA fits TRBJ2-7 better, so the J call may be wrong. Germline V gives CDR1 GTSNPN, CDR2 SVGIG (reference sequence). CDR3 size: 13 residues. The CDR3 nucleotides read TGTGCCTGGAGGGGTAGCTCAGCCTACGAGCAGTACTTC. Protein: CAWRGSSAYEQYF.

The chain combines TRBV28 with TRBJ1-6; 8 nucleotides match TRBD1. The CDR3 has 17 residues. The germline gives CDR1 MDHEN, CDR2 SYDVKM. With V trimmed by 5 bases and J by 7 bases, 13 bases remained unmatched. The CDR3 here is CASSQEKKQGVNSPLHF. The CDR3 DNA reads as TGTGCCAGCAGTCAAGAAAAAAAACAGGGGGTCAATTCACCCCTCCACTTT.

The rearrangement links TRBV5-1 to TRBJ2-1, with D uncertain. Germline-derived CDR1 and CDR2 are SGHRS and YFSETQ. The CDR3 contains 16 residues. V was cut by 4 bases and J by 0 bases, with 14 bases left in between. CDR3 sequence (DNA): TGCGCCAGCAGCCCTGTGTTTTTGAGCTCCTACAATGAGCAGTTCTTC. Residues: CASSPVFLSSYNEQFF. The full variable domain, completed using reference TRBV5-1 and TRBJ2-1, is KAGVTQTPRYLIKTRGQQVTLSCSPISGHRSVSWYQQTPGQGLQFLFEYFSETQRNKGNFPGRFSGRQFSNSRSEMNVSTLELGDSALYLCASSPVFLSSYNEQFFGPGTRLTVL.

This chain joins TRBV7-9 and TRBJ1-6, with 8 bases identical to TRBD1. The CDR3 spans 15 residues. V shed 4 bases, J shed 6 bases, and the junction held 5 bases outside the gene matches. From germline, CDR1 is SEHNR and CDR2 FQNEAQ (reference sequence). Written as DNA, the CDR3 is TGTGCCAGCAGCTCCGCAGGGGGCGTTAATTCACCCCTCCACTTT. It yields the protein CASSSAGGVNSPLHF. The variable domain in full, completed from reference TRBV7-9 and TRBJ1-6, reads DTGVSQNPRHKITKRGQNVTFRCDPISEHNRLYWYRQTLGQGPEFLTYFQNEAQLEKSRLLSDRFSAERPKGSFSTLEIQRTEQGDSAMYLCASSSAGGVNSPLHFGNGTRLTVT.

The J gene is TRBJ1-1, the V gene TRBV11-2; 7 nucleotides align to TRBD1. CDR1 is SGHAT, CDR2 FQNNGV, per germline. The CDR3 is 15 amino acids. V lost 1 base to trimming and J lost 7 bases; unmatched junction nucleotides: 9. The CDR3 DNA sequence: TGTGCCAGCAGCTTAGCTAACAGGGGCGTAGGTGAAGCTTTCTTT. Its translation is CASSLANRGVGEAFF. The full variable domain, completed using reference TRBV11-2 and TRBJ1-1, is EAGVAQSPRYKIIEKRQSVAFWCNPISGHATLYWYQQILGQGPKLLIQFQNNGVVDDSQLPKDRFSAERLKGVDSTLKIQPAKLEDSAVYLCASSLANRGVGEAFFGQGTRLTVV.